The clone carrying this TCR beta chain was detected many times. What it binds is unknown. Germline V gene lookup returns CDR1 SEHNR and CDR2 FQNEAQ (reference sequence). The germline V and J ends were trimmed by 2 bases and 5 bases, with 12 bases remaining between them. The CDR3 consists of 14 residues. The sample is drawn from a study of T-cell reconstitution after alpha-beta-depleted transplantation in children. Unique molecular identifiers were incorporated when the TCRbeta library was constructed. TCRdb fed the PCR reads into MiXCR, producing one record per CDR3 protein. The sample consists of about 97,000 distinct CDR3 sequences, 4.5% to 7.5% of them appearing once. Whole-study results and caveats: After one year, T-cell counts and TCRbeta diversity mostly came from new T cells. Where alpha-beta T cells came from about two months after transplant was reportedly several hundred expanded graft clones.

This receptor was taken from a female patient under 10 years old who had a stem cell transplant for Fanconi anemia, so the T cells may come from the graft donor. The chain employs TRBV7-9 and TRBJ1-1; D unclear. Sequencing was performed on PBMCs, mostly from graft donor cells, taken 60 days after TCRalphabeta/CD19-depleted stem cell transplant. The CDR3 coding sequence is TGTGCCAGCAGCTTAAGCAAGCCCAGGACTGAAGCTTTCTTT. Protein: CASSLSKPRTEAFF. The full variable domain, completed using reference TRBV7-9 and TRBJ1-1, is DTGVSQNPRHKITKRGQNVTFRCDPISEHNRLYWYRQTLGQGPEFLTYFQNEAQLEKSRLLSDRFSAERPKGSFSTLEIQRTEQGDSAMYLCASSLSKPRTEAFFGQGTRLTVV.